The sequence of this T cell receptor (beta chain) was determined in a study of cytomegalovirus exposure and HLA in healthy donors (dated by TCRdb to the late 2010s). Describing the broader study: According to an earlier analysis of 587 of the donors, about 170 million T cells yielded 90 million to 140 million unique TCR beta sequences and around 300 Gb of sequence data. The genetic ancestry cluster associated with self-reported Caucasian donors included approximately 85% of the 398 genotyped donors. Donor age, sex, ethnicity and CMV serostatus were compiled together with the repertoire data. A separate validation cohort of more than 100 different subjects was used in addition to the approximately 640-subject first cohort. Among about 360 genotyped donors of the cohort, an average of around 240,000 unique TCR beta nucleotide sequences were sequenced per donor, roughly a sixth of them non-productive. The study profiled the T cell repertoires of hundreds of subjects by immunosequencing and related them to cytomegalovirus serostatus. Class I and class II HLA loci were covered by the typing at four-digit resolution. The study combined high-throughput TCR immunosequencing, statistical association of individual TCRs with disease status, and machine learning to predict cytomegalovirus infection status. An early release covering 550 to 700 HLA-typed donors comprised roughly 300 gigabases of sequencing data and 85 million or so unique TCR sequences. Every discovery cohort repertoire had been produced on one sequencing platform. A later analysis re-examined previously published TCR beta repertoires from about 670 donors and added high-resolution HLA genotyping to investigate patterns of TCR occurrence. A handful of DR-DQ haplotypes were handled as single units for association and clustering because linkage in the cohort was strong. Rather than drawing on any new phenotypic data, the later analysis identified candidate immune exposures from TCR beta sequences and the way those sequences occurred across donors. Typing coverage differed by locus: A, B, C, DRB1 and DQB1 were typed in roughly 629-640 donors, DQA1 in 500 to 550, DPA1 in 600 to 610, and DPB1 in 450 to 490. An earlier analysis of 500 to 750 of the donors applied high-throughput TCR beta sequencing to assess whether each TCR beta V gene segment acted as functional or pseudogenic. Genome-wide SNP genotypes for about 55% of the roughly 670 donors were used in a later genetic analysis, which treated that subset as a discovery cohort. The study aimed to test whether signatures of past pathogen exposure could be identified by cataloging public T cell receptors.

General study outcomes and caveats: A later analysis reported that several top co-occurrence clusters appeared linked to parvovirus B19, influenza, CMV and Epstein-Barr virus. A further reported finding was that TCR beta sequences accurately predicted the HLA-A and HLA-B alleles for most subjects in the first cohort. Assigning TCR associations to individual alleles was difficult when HLA alleles, especially DR and DQ, strongly co-occurred. The classifier was reported to diagnose cytomegalovirus status with high specificity and sensitivity in both the original and validation cohorts. Sequencing depth was assumed to be roughly uniform across donors in the presence/absence analyses, though that assumption may not hold. A later analysis found that HLA-associated TCR beta chains were more clonally expanded and had lower generation probabilities than equally common non-associated chains. Immune exposure information for the cohort was limited to CMV serostatus. A later analysis found that TCR association rates varied across HLA loci, with DRB1 alleles showing the most associated TCRs and HLA-C alleles the fewest. Because HLA typing was unavailable for some donors at each locus, only the typed subset was used in association tests. At a false discovery rate of 0.05, a later analysis linked approximately 18,000 TCR beta sequences to specific HLA alleles. The study listed approximately 150 TCR beta chains as associated with cytomegalovirus. Because counts were too low, around 18 rarely observed V segments, including chromosome 9 orphons, were left out of the earlier analysis of 587 of the donors. Broadly in line with IMGT annotations, most TCR beta V segments showed up in productive rearrangements about 87% or about 30% of the time in an earlier analysis of 587 of the donors. In a later genetic analysis, a missense DCLRE1C variant was associated with V-gene and J-gene trimming of TCR beta chains, and the association was replicated in an independent cohort. A few of the identified cytomegalovirus-associated TCR beta chains were confirmed in vitro to be specific for cytomegalovirus antigens. Most TCR sequences were observed very rarely across donors, whereas some public TCRs were present in many individuals. A group of highly shared sequence variants was considered likely to be a technical artifact of the sequencing pipeline. A later analysis found that most CMV-associated TCR beta chains appeared HLA-restricted, with HLA associations seemingly driven largely by CMV exposure. The 87-base-pair reads could not distinguish some IMGT-functional V segments, including TRBV6-2 and TRBV6-3, so those segments were excluded. A later genetic analysis reported fewer N-insertions in productive TCRs among donors in an Asian-associated ancestry cluster than the approximately 700-donor mean. It was suggested by the authors that the approach could potentially be generalized to other disease states and immunological phenotypes. Linkage disequilibrium might explain the correlated functional status among segregating V segments, but an unknown experimental factor could not be excluded. The cohort was sequenced for TCR beta chains only, and without alpha or paired-chain data the features that could be detected were limited.

Looking up the germline V gene yields CDR1 SGDLS and CDR2 YYNGEE. V drops 4 bases and J drops 6 bases, leaving 17 bases in between. The CDR3 has 16 amino acids, counting the end cysteine and phenylalanine. Here the CDR3 DNA is all that survives: 48 bases in frame from base 1. The cohort was made up of 650 to 700 healthy bone marrow donors. All cohort members were sampled while nominally healthy, although unrecorded immune exposures were likely present. The donor tested CMV seropositive, placing the donor among the 250 to 350 seropositive members of the cohort. A peripheral blood sample was provided by each donor, and peripheral blood mononuclear cells were used for TCR beta sequencing. Genomic DNA extraction from the blood cell samples was performed with the Qiagen DNeasy Blood Extraction Kit. Library generation was performed with the immunoSEQ multiplex PCR assay. A mixture of 60 forward primers for TCR Vbeta segments and 13 reverse primers for TCR Jbeta segments was used in the multiplex PCR. The CDR3 region of rearranged TCR beta genes was amplified from genomic DNA with a multiplex PCR assay. On the Illumina HiSeq System, the amplified TCR beta libraries were sequenced as 87-base-pair reads. Concerning the study's data processing: A later analysis counted approximately 74 million unique TCR beta chains across the 650 to 800 repertoires, and about 10 million of these chains were shared by at least two donors. A nearest-neighbor algorithm error-corrected the raw reads and collapsed the reads into unique sequences, merging closely related sequences to remove PCR and sequencing errors. CDR3 sequences were aligned to IMGT reference sequences to assign V, D and J gene segments. For a sequence to be retained, at least a six-nucleotide match to both a V gene segment and a J gene segment was required. Rearrangements were classified as productive when the CDR3 lacked stop codons and remained in frame with V and J, and all other rearrangements were classified as non-productive. CDR3 was defined according to IMGT convention as the region running from the second conserved V-encoded cysteine to the conserved J-encoded phenylalanine. Sequences without an unambiguous match to a single V gene segment were excluded from the earlier analysis of 500 to 700 of the donors. In an earlier analysis of a few hundred of the donors, V segments were called functional above 56.7% productive rearrangements and were called segregating when the between-donor standard deviation exceeded 5%. A statistical classification framework was developed to diagnose cytomegalovirus status using the catalog of TCR beta chain sequences. A later analysis assigned V and J genes by comparing TCR nucleotide sequences with IMGT/GENE-DB human TR gene sequences. A later analysis assigned CDR3 sequences and most-parsimonious VDJ recombination scenarios with the TCRdist pipeline. In a later analysis, each TCR beta chain was defined by its CDR3 amino acid sequence together with its V-gene family, and reads without a unique V-gene family were excluded. A later analysis removed 500 to 600 highly shared, low-generation-probability nucleotide sequences to deal with suspected cross-contamination and a sequencing artifact. A later analysis calculated a clonal expansion index for each public chain from normalized within-repertoire ranks of inferred template counts. Generation probabilities in a later analysis came from a VDJ recombination model fitted to out-of-frame rearrangements, and those results were checked against IGoR. A later analysis scored TCR-TCR, TCR-HLA and TCR-CMV co-occurrence with hypergeometric tests, applying a repertoire-size bias correction to TCR pairs. To estimate false discovery rates, a later analysis permuted the HLA or CMV assignments 20 times. In a later analysis, co-occurring TCRs were grouped with DBSCAN, and TCRdist sequence similarity was added when clustering was performed within HLA-allele-positive subsets. For co-occurrence clustering, repertoires with fewer than 30,000 or more than 120,000 public chains were excluded, along with roughly five repertoires with anomalous nucleotide sharing. Entries here come from immuneACCESS through TCRdb and include only in-frame sequences with V and J called. Some clones fail to appear in such tables; in the studies checked, an unresolved V gene covers under half of the shortfall, and the cause of the remainder is unknown. D and trimming were read from the DNA, whereas the V and J calls and clone size are those reported in that table. The table for this sample lists roughly 190,000 clones; about 81% of them were counted only once. The leading ten clones occupy about 5% of the sample.

Details on this clone: Its antigen is currently not known. The sample holds no much larger clone one base away, and base qualities are not on file.

This receptor chain uses TRBV9 and TRBJ1-6; the D gene is not confidently resolved. The sequenced sample was PBMCs. This receptor was taken from a young man in good health and CMV-seropositive. The DNA sequence is as follows: TGTGCCAGCAGCCCCCGAGGTCTGACGGGTAATTCACCCCTCCACTTT. It translates as CASSPRGLTGNSPLHF.